The clone carrying this T cell receptor beta chain counts as hyperexpanded. Its matching antigen is unknown. This entry comes from a study of CD8 T cell repertoires and HIV-1 epitope variants. Turning to the study itself: Tested: three Gag epitope families, Nef HW9 and YT9.

Broader study findings: Most of the nine antigen-specific clonotypes appeared cross-reactive to autologous or escape variants.

Sequencing of TCR beta CDR3 used immunoSEQ survey depth. The repertoire was sequenced with immunoSEQ multiplex PCR; TCRdb's copy has only in-frame clones and lacks some. The table has around 5,100 clones, about three fifths seen once. Trimming took 0 bases from V and 0 from J, leaving 21 bases between them. Germline V gene sequence: CDR1 LGHNA, CDR2 YSLEER. The CDR3 loop spans 19 amino acids. The V and J genes are TRBV4-3 and TRBJ2-7; maybe TRBD2 (6 bases). This clonotype was obtained from a male donor with HIV. Sequenced material: cultured CD8+ T cells derived from PBMCs. The CDR3 nucleotides read TGCGCCAGCAGCCAAGAGCCGGGAGCGGGCGCCCTGAGCTCCTACGAGCAGTACTTC. Translated: CASSQEPGAGALSSYEQYF.